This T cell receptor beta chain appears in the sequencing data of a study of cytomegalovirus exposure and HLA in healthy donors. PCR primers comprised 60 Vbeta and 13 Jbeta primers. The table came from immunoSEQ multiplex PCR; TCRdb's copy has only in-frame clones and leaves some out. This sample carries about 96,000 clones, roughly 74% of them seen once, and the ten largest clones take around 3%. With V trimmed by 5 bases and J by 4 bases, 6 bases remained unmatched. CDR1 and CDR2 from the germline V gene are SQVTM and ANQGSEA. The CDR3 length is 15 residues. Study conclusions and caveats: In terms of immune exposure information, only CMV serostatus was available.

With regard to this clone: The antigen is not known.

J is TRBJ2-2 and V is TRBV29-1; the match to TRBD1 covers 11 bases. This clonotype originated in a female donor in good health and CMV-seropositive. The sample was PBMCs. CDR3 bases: TGCAGCGTTTACTCCGGGACAGGGGGCACCGGGGAGCTGTTTTTT. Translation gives CSVYSGTGGTGELFF.